These 22 T cell receptor beta chains came from one sample sequenced in a study of blood T cell repertoires in COVID-19 (dated by TCRdb to 2018 to 2020). Library preparation used the immunoSEQ multiplex PCR assay. This is the immuneACCESS table as TCRdb keeps it, with only in-frame sequences that have V and J called. A part of the clones is gone; compared with another copy, unresolved V genes explain less than half, and the rest is unexplained. The sample profile shows approximately 230,000 clones; about 80% of them were found once. About 8.9% of the sample goes to the ten largest clones. The specimen was peripheral blood. These receptors were taken from a man aged 80 or over with acute or convalescent COVID-19.

The genes are TRBV18 and TRBJ2-5; D might be TRBD1 (6 bases). Germline loops: CDR1 KGHSH, CDR2 LQKENI. The V end was cut by 3 bases, the J end by 1 base, with 12 bases between. This CDR3 has 15 residues. The CDR3 spells CASSPITGTQETQYF. In DNA, the CDR3 is TGTGCCAGCTCACCCATTACAGGGACCCAAGAGACCCAGTACTTC.

DNA of the CDR3: TGTGCCAGCACTGGGGGGTCTGGAAACACCATATATTTT. Amino acids: CASTGGSGNTIYF. V and J are TRBV12-3 or TRBV12-4 and TRBJ1-3, with D maybe TRBD1 (5 bases). V shed 7 bases and J shed 1 base, with 8 bases lying between them. The CDR3 spans 13 residues.

The chain carries TRBV7-2 and TRBJ1-1, with D tentatively TRBD1 (5 bases). Germline assignment: CDR1 SGHTA and CDR2 FQGNSA. Trimming removed 3 bases at V and 6 bases at J, with 11 bases between. The CDR3 has 13 amino acids. The CDR3 loop reads CASSFNRLPEAFF. In DNA, the CDR3 is TGTGCCAGCAGCTTTAACAGGCTCCCTGAAGCTTTCTTT.

The V and J genes are TRBV5-1 and TRBJ1-1; 10 bases are a match to TRBD1. Germline CDR1 SGHRS, CDR2 YFSETQ. With 1 base clipped from V and 2 bases from J, the junction kept 2 bases outside the gene matches. The CDR3 runs 15 residues. The DNA of the CDR3 is TGCGCCAGCAGCTTGCGGACAGGGGGAAACACTGAAGCTTTCTTT. Translation: CASSLRTGGNTEAFF.

The chain links TRBV14 to TRBJ2-4; 12 bases are shared with TRBD2. With V trimmed by 4 bases and J by 3 bases, 7 bases remained unmatched. Germline V gene sequence: CDR1 SGHDN, CDR2 FVKESK. CDR3 length equals 17 residues. CDR3 region: CASSPKSSGGGKNIQYF. As DNA, the CDR3 is TGTGCCAGCAGCCCCAAATCTAGCGGGGGGGGCAAAAACATTCAGTACTTC.

The chain joins TRBV15 to TRBJ2-7, with TRBD2 matching 8 bases. The CDR3 has 16 residues. Germline CDR1 and CDR2: LNHNV and YYDKDF (reference sequence). The junction had 11 bases not matched to a gene; V was cut back by 0 bases and J by 7 bases. CDR3 loop: CATSRDKVAGLGEQYF. The CDR3 coding sequence is TGTGCCACCAGCAGAGATAAGGTAGCGGGGCTGGGGGAGCAGTACTTC.

This chain joins TRBV18 and TRBJ1-3; 8 bases line up with TRBD1. V dropped 2 bases and J dropped 2; count of bases not matched to a gene: 2. Germline CDR1 reads KGHSH; CDR2 reads LQKENI. There are 15 residues in the CDR3. The CDR3 loop is CASSPETGAGNTIYF. CDR3 bases: TGTGCCAGCTCACCAGAGACAGGGGCTGGAAACACCATATATTTT.

The genes are TRBV28 and TRBJ2-3; a weak D match, TRBD2 (7 bases). V shed 5 bases and J shed 5 bases, with 17 bases lying between them. Germline V lookup: CDR1 MDHEN, CDR2 SYDVKM. CDR3 size: 15 residues. The CDR3 nucleotides read TGTGCCAGCAGTCTAGGGGGGGCCCGGAAAGATACGCAGTATTTT. This translates into CASSLGGARKDTQYF.

This chain's CDR3 is CASSDETTGGITF. The CDR3 DNA sequence: TGTGCCAGCAGTGACGAAACTACAGGGGGAATTACCTTC. The rearrangement links TRBV6-4 to TRBJ1-2, with 8 bases that match TRBD1. Germline CDR1 MRHNA, CDR2 SNTAGT. This CDR3 comprises 13 residues. The J segment lost 14 bases and the V segment lost 2 bases, leaving 10 bases of the junction unmatched.

The chain joins TRBV6-5 to TRBJ1-5, with TRBD1 identical over 8 bases. The CDR3 length is 15 residues. The ends lost 4 bases at V and 4 bases at J; junction bases unmatched: 6. Looked up from germline, CDR1 is MNHEY and CDR2 is SVGAGI. The DNA of the CDR3 is TGTGCCAGCAGTTCCCGGACAGGGCGGAATCAGCCCCAGCATTTT. Amino acids: CASSSRTGRNQPQHF.

This sequence joins TRBV18 and TRBJ1-1, with 10 bases matching TRBD1. This CDR3 has 18 amino acids. The V gene's germline CDR1 is KGHSH and CDR2 LQKENI. J was trimmed by 3 bases and V by 3 bases; bases with no gene match: 13. The CDR3, as DNA: TGTGCCAGCTCACCCCTTCCTACGGGACAGGGGTGGGACACTGAAGCTTTCTTT. Protein product: CASSPLPTGQGWDTEAFF.

This chain connects TRBV6-5 to TRBJ1-1, with D possibly matching TRBD1 (6 bases). Trimming pared 10 bases from V and 3 bases from J, leaving 15 bases between. Germline-derived CDR1 and CDR2 are MNHEY and SVGAGI. The CDR3 spans 13 residues. CDR3 nucleotide sequence: TGTGCCACCCCGGACAGCTCGCACACTGAAGCTTTCTTT. Residues: CATPDSSHTEAFF.

The chain links TRBV3-1 (or the pseudogene TRBV3-2) to TRBJ2-1; the match to TRBD1 covers 9 bases. The J segment lost 10 bases and the V segment lost 4 bases, leaving 5 bases of the junction unmatched. The CDR3 totals 13 residues. Germline V gives CDR1 LGHDT, CDR2 YNNKEL (reference sequence). CDR3 nucleotide sequence: TGTGCCAGCAGCCTACAGGGGGCAAAGGAGCAGTTCTTC. This sequence encodes CASSLQGAKEQFF.

The V call is TRBV3-1 (or the pseudogene TRBV3-2), the J call TRBJ1-6; 7 nucleotides line up with TRBD1. Trimming took 4 bases from V and 3 from J; bases not matched to a gene: 0. This CDR3 is built from 14 residues. The germline gives CDR1 LGHDT, CDR2 YNNKEL (reference sequence). CDR3 protein: CASSRQGYNSPLHF. CDR3 sequence (DNA): TGTGCCAGCAGCCGACAGGGCTATAATTCACCCCTCCACTTT.

V usage is TRBV7-9 and J usage is TRBJ2-3; TRBD2 agrees at 10 bases. Per germline, CDR1 SEHNR and CDR2 FQNEAQ (reference sequence). CDR3 length: 14 residues. Trimming cost V 2 bases and J 6 bases; bases outside gene matches: 2. This CDR3 is CASSLNSGRDTQYF. The CDR3 region has the DNA TGTGCCAGCAGCTTAAATAGCGGGAGGGATACGCAGTATTTT.

This clone showed up just a few times. V and J are TRBV2 and TRBJ1-1; maybe TRBD1 (6 bases). V shed 0 bases and J shed 11 bases, with 22 bases lying between them. Germline V lookup: CDR1 SNHLY, CDR2 FYNNEI. The CDR3 sequence is 16 residues long. The CDR3 region is CASSEAGLGADNRAFF. The CDR3 nucleotides are TGTGCCAGCAGTGAAGCTGGGTTGGGGGCTGACAATAGGGCTTTCTTT. Full variable domain (missing parts from reference TRBV2 and TRBJ1-1): EPEVTQTPSHQVTQMGQEVILRCVPISNHLYFYWYRQILGQKVEFLVSFYNNEISEKSEIFDDQFSVERPDGSNFTLKIRSTKLEDSAMYFCASSEAGLGADNRAFFGQGTRLTVV.

V and J are TRBV4-1 and TRBJ2-3, with TRBD2 identical over 9 bases. Germline V gene lookup returns CDR1 MGHRA and CDR2 YSYEKL. V lost 1 base to trimming and J lost 0 bases; unmatched junction nucleotides: 8. The CDR3 loop spans 18 amino acids. In DNA form, the CDR3 reads TGCGCCAGCAGCCAAGCTGGCGGGAGGGCCGCAAGCACAGATACGCAGTATTTT. Protein: CASSQAGGRAASTDTQYF.

V usage is TRBV18 and J usage is TRBJ1-1; 9 bases match TRBD1. Germline-derived CDR1 and CDR2 are KGHSH and LQKENI. Germline trimming cut 2 bases from V and 4 bases from J; bases unmatched to any gene: 11. CDR3 length equals 17 residues. The CDR3 region is CASSPGIVDRGGTEAFF. The CDR3 coding sequence is TGTGCCAGCTCACCAGGGATTGTGGACAGGGGTGGCACTGAAGCTTTCTTT.

This clone was observed a handful of times. This chain links TRBV24-1 with TRBJ1-3; D gene ambiguous. CDR3 length: 16 residues. Trimming shortened V by 1 base and J by 2 bases, and 11 bases separated the two germline ends. CDR1 is KGHDR, CDR2 SFDVKD, per germline. The chain's CDR3 is CATSDLVPRAGNTIYF. CDR3 DNA sequence: TGTGCCACCAGTGATTTAGTCCCTAGAGCTGGAAACACCATATATTTT.

The chain employs TRBV6-6 and TRBJ1-5, with 7 nucleotides matching TRBD1. The CDR3 runs 17 residues. The ends lost 5 bases at V and 1 base at J; junction bases unmatched: 11. Germline loops: CDR1 MNHNY, CDR2 SVGAGI (reference sequence). In DNA, the CDR3 is TGTGCCAGCAGTCCCCGCGGCAGGGGGGAAAGCAATCAGCCCCAGCATTTT. Its translation: CASSPRGRGESNQPQHF.

This clone was found a few times. The V call is TRBV19, the J call TRBJ1-2; TRBD1 matches at 8 bases. Trimming removed 4 bases from V and 7 bases from J; junction bases left unmatched: 5. Germline lookup yields CDR1 LNHDA and CDR2 SQIVND (reference sequence). The CDR3 has 13 residues. The CDR3 DNA reads TGTGCCAGTAGTAGAGGACAGGGCGGTGGCTACACCTTC. It codes for CASSRGQGGGYTF. Based on the CDR3 plus reference TRBV19 and TRBJ1-2, the full variable domain is DGGITQSPKYLFRKEGQNVTLSCEQNLNHDAMYWYRQDPGQGLRLIYYSQIVNDFQKGDIAEGYSVSREKKESFPLTVTSAQKNPTAFYLCASSRGQGGGYTFGSGTRLTVV.

The chain links TRBV6-6 to TRBJ1-5; 10 bases align to TRBD1. V lost 6 bases and J lost 6; bases outside the gene matches: 11. The germline V gene has CDR1 MNHNY and CDR2 SVGAGI (reference sequence). This CDR3 is 16 amino acids long. This chain's CDR3 is CASRSIDRGLIQPQHF. CDR3 DNA: TGTGCCAGCAGATCCATCGACAGGGGGCTGATTCAGCCCCAGCATTTT.